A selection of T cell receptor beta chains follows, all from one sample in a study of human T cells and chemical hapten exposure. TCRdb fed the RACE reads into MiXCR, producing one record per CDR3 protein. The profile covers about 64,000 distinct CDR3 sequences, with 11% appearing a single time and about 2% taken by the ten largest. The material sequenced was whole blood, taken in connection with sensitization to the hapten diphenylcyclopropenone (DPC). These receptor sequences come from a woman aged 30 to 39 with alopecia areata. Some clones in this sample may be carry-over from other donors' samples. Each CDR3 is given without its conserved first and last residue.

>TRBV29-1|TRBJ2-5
SARPGLGGFETQY
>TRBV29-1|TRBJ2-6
SVDSGANVLT
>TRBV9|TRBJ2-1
ASSQSWGGGLYNEQF
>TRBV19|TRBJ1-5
ASNAWSNQPQH
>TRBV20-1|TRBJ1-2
SFERGYGYT
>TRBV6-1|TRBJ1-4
ASSEGGAANEKLF
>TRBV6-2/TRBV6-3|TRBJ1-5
ASSSPVWRENYQPQH
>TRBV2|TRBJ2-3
ASRPPGLAGPTDTQY
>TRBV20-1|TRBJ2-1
SANPIIQGAYYNEQF
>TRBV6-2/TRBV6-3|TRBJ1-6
ASSGTTPANSPLH
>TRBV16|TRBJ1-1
ASSQRRGTEAF
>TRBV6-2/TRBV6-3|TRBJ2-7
ASSYVPEGEQY
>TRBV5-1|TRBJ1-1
ASGLLQNTEAF
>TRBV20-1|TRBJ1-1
SAYRGAGTEAF
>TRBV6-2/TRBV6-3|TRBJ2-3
ASRWSGSTDTQY
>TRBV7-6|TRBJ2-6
ASRASGANVLT
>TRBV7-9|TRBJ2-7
ASSLARGGSYEQY
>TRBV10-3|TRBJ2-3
AISERAGDTSTDTQY
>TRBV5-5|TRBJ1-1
ASSTGQGKGNTEAF
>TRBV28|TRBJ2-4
ASSLRLAGANIQY
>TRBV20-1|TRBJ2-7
SARDRRSSYEQY
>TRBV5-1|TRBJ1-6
ASRKDRGVLGSPLH
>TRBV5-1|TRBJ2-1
ASSLPRTGSYNEQF
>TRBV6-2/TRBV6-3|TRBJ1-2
ASSSVGYT
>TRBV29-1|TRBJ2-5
SPRASGGVETQY
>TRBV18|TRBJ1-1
ASSPGNQNTEAF
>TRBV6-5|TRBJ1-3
ASSYGTFSGNTIY
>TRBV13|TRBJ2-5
ASRRTGLGEETQY
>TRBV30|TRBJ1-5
AWSVGRNSNQPQH
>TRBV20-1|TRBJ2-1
SASGQGVYNEQF
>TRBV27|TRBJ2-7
ASSFRDSYEQY
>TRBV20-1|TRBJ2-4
SARDWPTLY
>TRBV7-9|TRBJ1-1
ASSPGQGSAEAF
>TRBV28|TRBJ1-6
ASRETDSPLH
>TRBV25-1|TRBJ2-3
ASSDTSTDTQY
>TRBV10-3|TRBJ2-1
AISGSVAGGQSGEQF
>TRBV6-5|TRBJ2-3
ASRFGQGAADTQY
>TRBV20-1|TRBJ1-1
SARDPPGSRPEGTEAF
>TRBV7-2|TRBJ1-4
ASSLVGRDEKLF
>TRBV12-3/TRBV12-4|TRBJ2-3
ASSEGQISADTQY
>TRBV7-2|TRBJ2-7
ASSPRTGDPYEQY
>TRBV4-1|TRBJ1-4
ASSQDGPAQGKLF
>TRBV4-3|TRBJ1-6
ASSNADGAANSPLH
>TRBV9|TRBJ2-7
ASSSHEQY
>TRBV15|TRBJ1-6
ATSRTNSPLH
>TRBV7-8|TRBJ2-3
ASSLGATGGSDTQY
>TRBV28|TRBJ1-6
ASSPGTQASPLH
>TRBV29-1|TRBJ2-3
SVEGQIGTDTQY
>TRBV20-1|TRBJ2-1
SARDRTGVSGGEQF
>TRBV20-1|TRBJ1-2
SARDPGGTHGYT
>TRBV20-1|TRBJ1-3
SASTPSGNTIY
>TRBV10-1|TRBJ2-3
ASSELETSGRTDTQY
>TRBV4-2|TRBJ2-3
ASSPTSTVTDTQY
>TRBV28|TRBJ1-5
ASSLGGVSQPQH
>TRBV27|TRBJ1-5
ASSYSYNQPQH
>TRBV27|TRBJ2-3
ASSLWGTDTQY
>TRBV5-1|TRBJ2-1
ASSGAGQGGNEQF
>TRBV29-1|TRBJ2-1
SVASGDEQF
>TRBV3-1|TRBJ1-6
ASSQVAGSPLH
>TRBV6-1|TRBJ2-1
ASSQRGTSGEQF